This TCR beta chain stems from a study of technical replicates of blood from several donors. The CDR3 covers 15 residues. Germline CDR1 reads LGHNA; CDR2 reads YSLEER. V lost 2 bases and J 4 bases, leaving 12 bases between the germline ends. TCRdb's copy holds only in-frame clones and misses some; the assay was immunoSEQ multiplex PCR. The table lists 51,000 or so clones, roughly 90% of them singletons. This chain links TRBV4-3 with TRBJ1-3; D is perhaps TRBD1 (5 bases). Sequenced: PBMCs. The source is a human donor in good health. Some clones in this sample may be carry-over from other donors' samples. The CDR3 protein is CASSQLGDVGNTIYF. Here the CDR3 DNA reads TGCGCCAGCAGCCAACTAGGGGATGTAGGAAACACCATATATTTT.